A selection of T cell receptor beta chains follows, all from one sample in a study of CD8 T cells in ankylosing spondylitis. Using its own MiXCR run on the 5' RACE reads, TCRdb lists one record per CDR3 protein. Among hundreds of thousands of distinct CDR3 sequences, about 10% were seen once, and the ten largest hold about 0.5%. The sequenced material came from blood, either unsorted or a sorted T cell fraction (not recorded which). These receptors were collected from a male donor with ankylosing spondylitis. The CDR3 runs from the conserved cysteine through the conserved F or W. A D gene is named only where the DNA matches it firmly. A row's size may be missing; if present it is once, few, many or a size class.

CDR3 protein: CATGTDYQPQHF
CDR3 DNA: TGTGCCACCGGGACGGACTATCAGCCCCAGCATTTT
J gene: TRBJ1-5
D gene: -
V gene: TRBV10-3
clone size: few
CDR3 length: 12

CDR3 protein: CASSAMGTGNGYTF
CDR3 DNA: TGTGCCAGCAGCGCCATGGGGACAGGGAATGGCTACACCTTC
J gene: TRBJ1-2
D gene: TRBD1
V gene: TRBV7-2
clone size: few
CDR3 length: 14

CDR3 protein: CASSLDRGLSEQYF
CDR3 DNA: TGCGCCAGCAGCTTGGACAGGGGTCTTAGCGAGCAGTACTTC
J gene: TRBJ2-7
D gene: TRBD1
V gene: TRBV5-1
clone size: many
CDR3 length: 14

CDR3 protein: CASSVTSGNYNEQFF
CDR3 DNA: TGCGCCAGCAGCGTGACTAGCGGAAACTACAATGAGCAGTTCTTC
J gene: TRBJ2-1
D gene: TRBD2
V gene: TRBV5-1
clone size: -
CDR3 length: 15

CDR3 protein: CAISNSNQPQHF
CDR3 DNA: TGTGCCATCAGTAATAGCAATCAGCCCCAGCATTTT
J gene: TRBJ1-5
D gene: -
V gene: TRBV10-3
clone size: few
CDR3 length: 12

CDR3 protein: CASSFGGAFSPLHF
CDR3 DNA: TGTGCCAGCAGTTTCGGCGGTGCGTTTTCACCCCTCCACTTT
J gene: TRBJ1-6
D gene: -
V gene: TRBV27
clone size: -
CDR3 length: 14

CDR3 protein: CASSSHSRETQYF
CDR3 DNA: TGTGCCAGCAGTTCCCACTCTCGGGAGACCCAGTACTTC
J gene: TRBJ2-5
D gene: -
V gene: TRBV12-3/TRBV12-4
clone size: few
CDR3 length: 13

CDR3 protein: CASFRSGGDEQFF
CDR3 DNA: TGTGCCAGCTTCCGGAGTGGTGGGGATGAGCAGTTCTTC
J gene: TRBJ2-1
D gene: -
V gene: TRBV6-2/TRBV6-3
clone size: few
CDR3 length: 13

CDR3 protein: CASSLDWGTEAFF
CDR3 DNA: TGTGCCAGCAGCTTAGATTGGGGTACTGAAGCTTTCTTT
J gene: TRBJ1-1
D gene: -
V gene: TRBV11-2
clone size: many
CDR3 length: 13

CDR3 protein: CASSEIRGETQYF
CDR3 DNA: TGTGCCAGCAGTGAGATCAGGGGAGAGACCCAGTACTTC
J gene: TRBJ2-5
D gene: -
V gene: TRBV2
clone size: -
CDR3 length: 13

CDR3 protein: CASSDPLYRGHDEAFF
CDR3 DNA: TGTGCCAGCAGCGACCCCCTATACAGGGGGCATGATGAAGCTTTCTTT
J gene: TRBJ1-1
D gene: TRBD1
V gene: TRBV11-2
clone size: few
CDR3 length: 16

CDR3 protein: CSARTWGGGNITDTQYF
CDR3 DNA: TGCAGTGCTAGGACCTGGGGAGGCGGGAATATCACAGATACGCAGTATTTT
J gene: TRBJ2-3
D gene: -
V gene: TRBV20-1
clone size: many
CDR3 length: 17

CDR3 protein: CASSLRNSVTYNEQFF
CDR3 DNA: TGTGCCAGCAGTTTAAGGAATAGCGTCACCTACAATGAGCAGTTCTTC
J gene: TRBJ2-1
D gene: -
V gene: TRBV27
clone size: -
CDR3 length: 16

CDR3 protein: CASSQDRGDTIYF
CDR3 DNA: TGTGCCAGCAGCCAGGACAGGGGCGACACCATATATTTT
J gene: TRBJ1-3
D gene: TRBD1
V gene: TRBV12-3/TRBV12-4
clone size: few
CDR3 length: 13

CDR3 protein: CASSYLADSRDTQYF
CDR3 DNA: TGTGCCAGCAGTTACTTAGCGGACTCCAGAGATACGCAGTATTTT
J gene: TRBJ2-3
D gene: -
V gene: TRBV6-2/TRBV6-3
clone size: -
CDR3 length: 15

CDR3 protein: CASSFPQSQETQYF
CDR3 DNA: TGTGCCAGCAGCTTCCCGCAGTCCCAAGAGACCCAGTACTTC
J gene: TRBJ2-5
D gene: -
V gene: TRBV5-5
clone size: many
CDR3 length: 14

CDR3 protein: CSARVRVITDTQYF
CDR3 DNA: TGCAGTGCTAGAGTGAGGGTTATCACAGATACGCAGTATTTT
J gene: TRBJ2-3
D gene: -
V gene: TRBV20-1
clone size: -
CDR3 length: 14

CDR3 protein: CASTPSGAPYNEQFF
CDR3 DNA: TGTGCCAGCACACCCAGCGGGGCCCCGTACAATGAGCAGTTCTTC
J gene: TRBJ2-1
D gene: TRBD2
V gene: TRBV7-9
clone size: -
CDR3 length: 15

CDR3 protein: CASSFGTAGAEAFF
CDR3 DNA: TGTGCCAGCAGTTTTGGGACAGCCGGAGCTGAAGCTTTCTTT
J gene: TRBJ1-1
D gene: TRBD1
V gene: TRBV12-3/TRBV12-4
clone size: few
CDR3 length: 14

CDR3 protein: CAAGAGTSGIYNEQFF
CDR3 DNA: TGTGCCGCCGGGGCCGGGACTAGCGGGATCTACAATGAGCAGTTCTTC
J gene: TRBJ2-1
D gene: TRBD2
V gene: TRBV10-3
clone size: few
CDR3 length: 16

CDR3 protein: CAGSVGTDTQYF
CDR3 DNA: TGTGCCGGTAGCGTAGGCACAGATACGCAGTATTTT
J gene: TRBJ2-3
D gene: -
V gene: TRBV7-2
clone size: -
CDR3 length: 12

CDR3 protein: CASSVWTGDGANVLTF
CDR3 DNA: TGTGCCAGCAGTGTTTGGACAGGGGATGGGGCCAACGTCCTGACTTTC
J gene: TRBJ2-6
D gene: TRBD1
V gene: TRBV6-1
clone size: -
CDR3 length: 16

CDR3 protein: CASSQADRGLPDTQYF
CDR3 DNA: TGCGCCAGCAGCCAAGCGGACAGGGGGCTCCCAGATACGCAGTATTTT
J gene: TRBJ2-3
D gene: TRBD1
V gene: TRBV4-3
clone size: many
CDR3 length: 16

CDR3 protein: CASSPRSGGEETQYF
CDR3 DNA: TGTGCCAGCTCACCACGTTCAGGGGGCGAAGAGACCCAGTACTTC
J gene: TRBJ2-5
D gene: TRBD1
V gene: TRBV18
clone size: few
CDR3 length: 15

CDR3 protein: CAISPSGGSSYEQYF
CDR3 DNA: TGTGCCATCAGTCCTTCGGGAGGATCCTCCTACGAGCAGTACTTC
J gene: TRBJ2-7
D gene: TRBD2
V gene: TRBV10-3
clone size: many
CDR3 length: 15

CDR3 protein: CASSLAGTAYHEQYF
CDR3 DNA: TGTGCCAGCAGCTTAGCCGGGACAGCATACCACGAGCAGTACTTC
J gene: TRBJ2-7
D gene: TRBD1
V gene: TRBV7-2
clone size: -
CDR3 length: 15

CDR3 protein: CASTLSRGRGDTQYF
CDR3 DNA: TGTGCCAGCACCTTAAGTAGGGGTAGGGGAGATACGCAGTATTTT
J gene: TRBJ2-3
D gene: -
V gene: TRBV7-2
clone size: many
CDR3 length: 15

CDR3 protein: CASSERDTGELFF
CDR3 DNA: TGTGCCAGCAGCGAACGGGATACCGGGGAGCTGTTTTTT
J gene: TRBJ2-2
D gene: -
V gene: TRBV7-8
clone size: -
CDR3 length: 13

CDR3 protein: CAISLDRVRGGQETQYF
CDR3 DNA: TGTGCCATCAGTTTGGACAGGGTGAGGGGTGGCCAAGAGACCCAGTACTTC
J gene: TRBJ2-5
D gene: TRBD1
V gene: TRBV10-3
clone size: many
CDR3 length: 17

CDR3 protein: CASRSGSVNEQFF
CDR3 DNA: TGCGCCAGCAGAAGTGGGAGTGTCAATGAGCAGTTCTTC
J gene: TRBJ2-1
D gene: -
V gene: TRBV5-1
clone size: few
CDR3 length: 13

CDR3 protein: CASRGQGGNEQFF
CDR3 DNA: TGTGCCAGTAGGGGACAGGGAGGTAATGAGCAGTTCTTC
J gene: TRBJ2-1
D gene: TRBD1
V gene: TRBV25-1
clone size: many
CDR3 length: 13

CDR3 protein: CSARLAQNTDTQYF
CDR3 DNA: TGCAGTGCTAGGCTAGCACAAAACACAGATACGCAGTATTTT
J gene: TRBJ2-3
D gene: -
V gene: TRBV20-1
clone size: few
CDR3 length: 14

CDR3 protein: CSVPLYKSTEAFF
CDR3 DNA: TGCAGCGTTCCCCTCTATAAGTCGACTGAAGCTTTCTTT
J gene: TRBJ1-1
D gene: -
V gene: TRBV29-1
clone size: -
CDR3 length: 13

CDR3 protein: CASSFKPGYEQYF
CDR3 DNA: TGTGCCAGCAGTTTTAAGCCTGGCTACGAGCAGTACTTC
J gene: TRBJ2-7
D gene: -
V gene: TRBV12-3/TRBV12-4
clone size: many
CDR3 length: 13

CDR3 protein: CASSATIGIGANVLTF
CDR3 DNA: TGTGCCAGCAGTGCGACAATTGGGATCGGGGCCAACGTCCTGACTTTC
J gene: TRBJ2-6
D gene: -
V gene: TRBV6-1
clone size: -
CDR3 length: 16

CDR3 protein: CATQAGWEQYF
CDR3 DNA: TGTGCCACTCAAGCGGGGTGGGAGCAGTACTTC
J gene: TRBJ2-7
D gene: TRBD2
V gene: TRBV6-5
clone size: few
CDR3 length: 11

CDR3 protein: CASVAGLGYNEQFF
CDR3 DNA: TGTGCCAGCGTGGCGGGACTAGGTTACAATGAGCAGTTCTTC
J gene: TRBJ2-1
D gene: TRBD2
V gene: TRBV9
clone size: few
CDR3 length: 14

CDR3 protein: CASSLRPGVYEQYF
CDR3 DNA: TGTGCCAGCAGTTTGCGCCCAGGGGTCTACGAGCAGTACTTC
J gene: TRBJ2-7
D gene: -
V gene: TRBV12-3/TRBV12-4
clone size: -
CDR3 length: 14

CDR3 protein: CSARGASGRWETQYF
CDR3 DNA: TGCAGTGCTAGAGGGGCTAGCGGGAGATGGGAGACCCAGTACTTC
J gene: TRBJ2-5
D gene: TRBD2
V gene: TRBV20-1
clone size: -
CDR3 length: 15

CDR3 protein: CASSLRTKGLAGDQETQYF
CDR3 DNA: TGCGCCAGCAGCTTGCGAACCAAGGGACTAGCGGGTGATCAGGAGACCCAGTACTTC
J gene: TRBJ2-5
D gene: TRBD2
V gene: TRBV4-1
clone size: -
CDR3 length: 19

CDR3 protein: CASSYGDGVTEAFF
CDR3 DNA: TGTGCCAGCAGCTATGGGGACGGAGTTACTGAAGCTTTCTTT
J gene: TRBJ1-1
D gene: -
V gene: TRBV5-6
clone size: -
CDR3 length: 14

CDR3 protein: CASSWGAGRYEQYF
CDR3 DNA: TGTGCCAGCAGTTGGGGCGCAGGGCGGTACGAGCAGTACTTC
J gene: TRBJ2-7
D gene: -
V gene: TRBV28
clone size: once
CDR3 length: 14

CDR3 protein: CASSLGDTAYGYTF
CDR3 DNA: TGTGCCAGCAGTTTGGGGGACACTGCTTATGGCTACACCTTC
J gene: TRBJ1-2
D gene: -
V gene: TRBV28
clone size: few
CDR3 length: 14

CDR3 protein: CASSPRVPSSEQYF
CDR3 DNA: TGTGCCAGCAGCCCCCGGGTTCCCTCCAGCGAGCAGTACTTC
J gene: TRBJ2-7
D gene: -
V gene: TRBV7-8
clone size: -
CDR3 length: 14

CDR3 protein: CASSLDAGGTEAFF
CDR3 DNA: TGCGCCAGCAGCTTGGATGCAGGAGGGACTGAAGCTTTCTTT
J gene: TRBJ1-1
D gene: -
V gene: TRBV5-1
clone size: few
CDR3 length: 14

CDR3 protein: CASSSLEAGRETQYF
CDR3 DNA: TGTGCCAGCAGCTCGCTGGAGGCGGGAAGAGAGACCCAGTACTTC
J gene: TRBJ2-5
D gene: -
V gene: TRBV7-2
clone size: -
CDR3 length: 15

CDR3 protein: CASSGGPGLTPFF
CDR3 DNA: TGTGCCAGCAGCGGGGGGCCGGGACTTACTCCGTTCTTC
J gene: TRBJ2-1
D gene: -
V gene: TRBV3-1
clone size: -
CDR3 length: 13

CDR3 protein: CSAREGRGLGYTF
CDR3 DNA: TGCAGTGCTAGAGAGGGCAGGGGACTTGGCTACACCTTC
J gene: TRBJ1-2
D gene: -
V gene: TRBV20-1
clone size: -
CDR3 length: 13

CDR3 protein: CASQGRRMNTEAFF
CDR3 DNA: TGTGCCAGCCAAGGGAGAAGGATGAACACTGAAGCTTTCTTT
J gene: TRBJ1-1
D gene: -
V gene: TRBV7-2
clone size: few
CDR3 length: 14

CDR3 protein: CASSFFPVGGELFF
CDR3 DNA: TGCGCCAGCAGCTTTTTTCCCGTTGGCGGGGAGCTGTTTTTT
J gene: TRBJ2-2
D gene: -
V gene: TRBV5-1
clone size: -
CDR3 length: 14

CDR3 protein: CASSVGGDGEKLFF
CDR3 DNA: TGTGCCAGCAGCGTAGGCGGGGATGGTGAAAAACTGTTTTTT
J gene: TRBJ1-4
D gene: -
V gene: TRBV9
clone size: few
CDR3 length: 14

CDR3 protein: CSARPGTSGTEAFF
CDR3 DNA: TGCAGTGCTCGTCCCGGGACCTCGGGCACTGAAGCTTTCTTT
J gene: TRBJ1-1
D gene: -
V gene: TRBV20-1
clone size: -
CDR3 length: 14

CDR3 protein: CASSEYGTGVTEAFF
CDR3 DNA: TGTGCCAGCAGCGAGTACGGGACAGGGGTGACTGAAGCTTTCTTT
J gene: TRBJ1-1
D gene: TRBD1
V gene: TRBV9
clone size: few
CDR3 length: 15

CDR3 protein: CASSPKPGRMNTEAFF
CDR3 DNA: TGTGCCAGCAGCCCTAAGCCCGGACGGATGAACACTGAAGCTTTCTTT
J gene: TRBJ1-1
D gene: -
V gene: TRBV5-6
clone size: few
CDR3 length: 16

CDR3 protein: CSAGGRSAPDTQYF
CDR3 DNA: TGCAGTGCCGGCGGGAGGTCCGCCCCAGATACGCAGTATTTT
J gene: TRBJ2-3
D gene: TRBD2
V gene: TRBV20-1
clone size: few
CDR3 length: 14

CDR3 protein: CASSLGQGADQPQHF
CDR3 DNA: TGCGCCAGCAGCTTGGGACAGGGGGCTGATCAGCCCCAGCATTTT
J gene: TRBJ1-5
D gene: TRBD1
V gene: TRBV5-1
clone size: -
CDR3 length: 15

CDR3 protein: CASSLELANSPLHF
CDR3 DNA: TGTGCCAGCAGTTTAGAACTAGCTAATTCACCCCTCCACTTT
J gene: TRBJ1-6
D gene: -
V gene: TRBV12-3/TRBV12-4
clone size: few
CDR3 length: 14

CDR3 protein: CATSRDKGLGSGGYTF
CDR3 DNA: TGTGCCACCAGCAGAGATAAAGGTTTGGGGTCAGGTGGCTACACCTTC
J gene: TRBJ1-2
D gene: -
V gene: TRBV15
clone size: -
CDR3 length: 16

CDR3 protein: CSARDRGTWELFF
CDR3 DNA: TGCAGCGCGAGGGACAGGGGAACGTGGGAGCTGTTTTTT
J gene: TRBJ2-2
D gene: TRBD1
V gene: TRBV29-1
clone size: -
CDR3 length: 13

CDR3 protein: CASSLRQGGGELFF
CDR3 DNA: TGTGCCAGCAGTTTGCGACAGGGAGGCGGGGAGCTGTTTTTT
J gene: TRBJ2-2
D gene: -
V gene: TRBV12-3/TRBV12-4
clone size: -
CDR3 length: 14